Listed below are T cell receptor beta chains from one sample, sequenced in a study of CD8+ T cells in alopecia areata. TCRdb's copy holds only in-frame clones and misses some; the assay was immunoSEQ multiplex PCR. The table lists about 130,000 clones, approximately 53% of them singletons. The material sequenced was CD4+ T cells sorted from blood, taken at week 0. The origin of the receptors is a human donor with alopecia areata. CDR3s include the opening cysteine and the closing phenylalanine or tryptophan. A D gene is named only where the DNA matches it firmly. The size of a clone is reported for some rows only, either as once, few or many, or as a class for expanded clones.

clone size: NA
CDR3 length: 14
J gene: TRBJ1-2
D gene: NA
V gene: TRBV6-5
CDR3 protein: CASTQFGLDYGYTF
CDR3 DNA: TGTGCCAGCACCCAATTTGGATTGGACTATGGCTACACCTTC

clone size: NA
CDR3 length: 15
J gene: TRBJ2-6
D gene: NA
V gene: TRBV23-1
CDR3 protein: CASTWTFTGANVLTF
CDR3 DNA: TGCGCCAGCACCTGGACCTTTACTGGGGCCAACGTCCTGACTTTC

clone size: NA
CDR3 length: 18
J gene: TRBJ1-5
D gene: TRBD1
V gene: TRBV15
CDR3 protein: CATSRDPNRGFSNQPQHF
CDR3 DNA: TGTGCCACCAGCAGAGATCCTAACAGGGGTTTTAGCAATCAGCCCCAGCATTTT

clone size: NA
CDR3 length: 13
J gene: TRBJ1-2
D gene: NA
V gene: TRBV6-1
CDR3 protein: CASRGPAGYGYTF
CDR3 DNA: TGTGCCAGCAGAGGTCCTGCGGGCTATGGCTACACCTTC

clone size: NA
CDR3 length: 14
J gene: TRBJ2-1
D gene: NA
V gene: TRBV18
CDR3 protein: CASSPLPVNNEQFF
CDR3 DNA: TGTGCCAGCTCACCACTCCCAGTAAACAATGAGCAGTTCTTC

clone size: NA
CDR3 length: 13
J gene: TRBJ1-1
D gene: NA
V gene: TRBV29-1
CDR3 protein: CSVETALKAEAFF
CDR3 DNA: TGCAGCGTTGAAACGGCCCTGAAGGCTGAAGCTTTCTTT

clone size: NA
CDR3 length: 14
J gene: TRBJ2-3
D gene: TRBD2
V gene: TRBV6-5
CDR3 protein: CASSDGLAGDTQYF
CDR3 DNA: TGTGCCAGCAGTGACGGATTAGCGGGGGATACGCAGTATTTT

clone size: few
CDR3 length: 12
J gene: TRBJ2-7
D gene: NA
V gene: TRBV21-1
CDR3 protein: CASSKVIYEQYF
CDR3 DNA: TGTGCCAGCAGCAAAGTTATCTACGAGCAGTACTTC

clone size: NA
CDR3 length: 12
J gene: TRBJ2-7
D gene: NA
V gene: TRBV7-9
CDR3 protein: CASSPSSYEQYF
CDR3 DNA: TGTGCCAGCAGCCCCTCCTCCTACGAGCAGTACTTC

clone size: NA
CDR3 length: 13
J gene: TRBJ2-7
D gene: NA
V gene: TRBV7-2
CDR3 protein: CASSFGPTYEQYF
CDR3 DNA: TGTGCCAGCAGCTTTGGCCCGACCTACGAGCAGTACTTC

clone size: NA
CDR3 length: 16
J gene: TRBJ2-5
D gene: NA
V gene: TRBV25-1
CDR3 protein: CASSDGLRAAQETQYF
CDR3 DNA: TGTGCCAGCAGTGACGGTTTGCGGGCAGCCCAAGAGACCCAGTACTTC

clone size: NA
CDR3 length: 14
J gene: TRBJ2-7
D gene: NA
V gene: TRBV11-2
CDR3 protein: CASSLGQSSYEQYF
CDR3 DNA: TGTGCCAGCAGCCTGGGTCAGAGCTCCTACGAGCAGTACTTC

clone size: many
CDR3 length: 15
J gene: TRBJ1-3
D gene: NA
V gene: TRBV28
CDR3 protein: CASSSTGSGGNTIYF
CDR3 DNA: TGTGCCAGCAGTTCTACAGGGTCAGGTGGAAACACCATATATTTT

clone size: few
CDR3 length: 14
J gene: TRBJ2-7
D gene: NA
V gene: TRBV2
CDR3 protein: CASSPEQGYYEQYF
CDR3 DNA: TGTGCCAGCAGTCCGGAACAGGGATACTACGAGCAGTACTTC

clone size: NA
CDR3 length: 15
J gene: TRBJ2-7
D gene: TRBD2
V gene: TRBV2
CDR3 protein: CASSYGRGLAYEQYF
CDR3 DNA: TGTGCCAGCAGTTACGGGCGGGGACTAGCTTACGAGCAGTACTTC

clone size: once
CDR3 length: 18
J gene: TRBJ1-4
D gene: NA
V gene: TRBV15
CDR3 protein: CATSLRTRALQTNEKLFF
CDR3 DNA: TGTGCCACCAGCCTCCGTACCCGGGCGTTGCAGACTAATGAAAAACTGTTTTTT

clone size: NA
CDR3 length: 14
J gene: TRBJ2-4
D gene: NA
V gene: TRBV2
CDR3 protein: CASSNRAARDIQYF
CDR3 DNA: TGTGCCAGCAGTAACAGGGCCGCCCGCGACATTCAGTACTTC

clone size: few
CDR3 length: 16
J gene: TRBJ2-1
D gene: TRBD1
V gene: TRBV4-2
CDR3 protein: CASSQADRGDYNEQFF
CDR3 DNA: TGTGCCAGCAGCCAAGCAGACAGGGGGGACTACAATGAGCAGTTCTTC

clone size: NA
CDR3 length: 13
J gene: TRBJ2-5
D gene: NA
V gene: TRBV5-1
CDR3 protein: CASSSTVQETQYF
CDR3 DNA: TGCGCCAGCAGCTCCACGGTTCAAGAGACCCAGTACTTC

clone size: NA
CDR3 length: 13
J gene: TRBJ2-6
D gene: NA
V gene: TRBV23-1
CDR3 protein: CASSQLPPNVLTF
CDR3 DNA: TGCGCCAGCAGTCAACTTCCTCCCAACGTCCTGACTTTC

clone size: NA
CDR3 length: 14
J gene: TRBJ2-1
D gene: NA
V gene: TRBV7-3
CDR3 protein: CASSPNSGGNEQFF
CDR3 DNA: TGTGCCAGCAGCCCAAACAGCGGAGGAAATGAGCAGTTCTTC

clone size: once
CDR3 length: 15
J gene: TRBJ2-3
D gene: TRBD2
V gene: TRBV5-1
CDR3 protein: CASSSLAGGQDTQYF
CDR3 DNA: TGCGCCAGCAGCAGTCTAGCGGGGGGCCAAGATACGCAGTATTTT

clone size: NA
CDR3 length: 11
J gene: TRBJ1-2
D gene: NA
V gene: TRBV30
CDR3 protein: CAWSVADGYTF
CDR3 DNA: TGTGCCTGGAGTGTCGCGGATGGCTACACCTTC

clone size: NA
CDR3 length: 14
J gene: TRBJ2-5
D gene: NA
V gene: TRBV9
CDR3 protein: CASSVSLNQETQYF
CDR3 DNA: TGTGCCAGCAGCGTATCTCTGAACCAAGAGACCCAGTACTTC

clone size: few
CDR3 length: 16
J gene: TRBJ2-3
D gene: TRBD1
V gene: TRBV5-1
CDR3 protein: CASSWTGQGAEDTQYF
CDR3 DNA: TGCGCCAGCAGCTGGACTGGACAGGGGGCTGAAGATACGCAGTATTTT

clone size: once
CDR3 length: 16
J gene: TRBJ2-5
D gene: TRBD2
V gene: TRBV6-5
CDR3 protein: CASSYSGTSGVETQYF
CDR3 DNA: TGTGCCAGCAGTTATTCCGGGACTAGCGGGGTTGAGACCCAGTACTTC

clone size: NA
CDR3 length: 14
J gene: TRBJ2-7
D gene: NA
V gene: TRBV7-2
CDR3 protein: CASSLARQSYEQYF
CDR3 DNA: TGTGCCAGCAGCTTAGCAAGGCAGTCCTACGAGCAGTACTTC

clone size: NA
CDR3 length: 18
J gene: TRBJ2-4
D gene: NA
V gene: TRBV5-6
CDR3 protein: CASSATLDRALAKNIQYF
CDR3 DNA: TGTGCCAGCAGCGCCACCCTGGACAGAGCCCTAGCCAAAAACATTCAGTACTTC

clone size: few
CDR3 length: 12
J gene: TRBJ2-3
D gene: NA
V gene: TRBV2
CDR3 protein: CASSDRGDTQYF
CDR3 DNA: TGTGCCAGCAGTGATCGGGGGGATACGCAGTATTTT

clone size: few
CDR3 length: 11
J gene: TRBJ2-5
D gene: NA
V gene: TRBV6-6
CDR3 protein: CASGLQETQYF
CDR3 DNA: TGTGCCAGCGGCCTCCAAGAGACCCAGTACTTC

clone size: many
CDR3 length: 15
J gene: TRBJ2-1
D gene: TRBD2
V gene: TRBV7-2
CDR3 protein: CASSFTSGTYNEQFF
CDR3 DNA: TGTGCCAGCAGCTTTACTAGCGGGACTTACAATGAGCAGTTCTTC

clone size: few
CDR3 length: 17
J gene: TRBJ2-6
D gene: NA
V gene: TRBV4-2
CDR3 protein: CASSPVRGGSGANVLTF
CDR3 DNA: TGTGCCAGCAGCCCTGTGCGAGGGGGCTCTGGGGCCAACGTCCTGACTTTC

clone size: NA
CDR3 length: 15
J gene: TRBJ2-2
D gene: NA
V gene: TRBV15
CDR3 protein: CATSRAGSNTGELFF
CDR3 DNA: TGTGCCACCAGCAGAGCAGGGTCTAACACCGGGGAGCTGTTTTTT

clone size: NA
CDR3 length: 14
J gene: TRBJ2-7
D gene: TRBD1
V gene: TRBV6-5
CDR3 protein: CASRRNRGTYEQYF
CDR3 DNA: TGTGCCAGCAGGCGTAACAGGGGAACCTACGAGCAGTACTTC

clone size: NA
CDR3 length: 16
J gene: TRBJ2-7
D gene: TRBD2
V gene: TRBV30
CDR3 protein: CAWSVSVVAGTYEQYF
CDR3 DNA: TGTGCCTGGAGTGTCTCCGTGGTAGCGGGAACCTACGAGCAGTACTTC

clone size: few
CDR3 length: 16
J gene: TRBJ2-6
D gene: NA
V gene: TRBV4-1
CDR3 protein: CASSQDQGSGANVLTF
CDR3 DNA: TGCGCCAGCAGCCAAGACCAGGGTTCTGGGGCCAACGTCCTGACTTTC

clone size: once
CDR3 length: 15
J gene: TRBJ1-1
D gene: TRBD1
V gene: TRBV2
CDR3 protein: CASSKLEGARTEAFF
CDR3 DNA: TGTGCCAGCAGTAAATTAGAGGGGGCGAGGACTGAAGCTTTCTTT

clone size: NA
CDR3 length: 16
J gene: TRBJ2-2
D gene: NA
V gene: TRBV18
CDR3 protein: CASSKFLEANTGELFF
CDR3 DNA: TGTGCCAGCTCAAAGTTTTTAGAAGCAAACACCGGGGAGCTGTTTTTT

clone size: NA
CDR3 length: 14
J gene: TRBJ1-5
D gene: NA
V gene: TRBV5-1
CDR3 protein: CASSLGGGEQPQHF
CDR3 DNA: TGCGCCAGCAGCTTGGGAGGGGGAGAGCAGCCCCAGCATTTT

clone size: NA
CDR3 length: 14
J gene: TRBJ2-5
D gene: NA
V gene: TRBV4-3
CDR3 protein: CASSPGLLRETQYF
CDR3 DNA: TGCGCCAGCAGCCCGGGACTGCTGCGGGAGACCCAGTACTTC